The 25 T cell receptor beta chains below all came from one sample that was sequenced in a study of T cells in Graves' hyperthyroidism and ophthalmopathy. TCR beta CDR3 sequences were amplified from RNA transcripts. The TCR CDR3 was amplified in a first-round RT-PCR using the HTBI primer set. TCRdb re-derived calls from the multiplex PCR reads in MiXCR, one entry per CDR3 protein. Here the sample spans some 460,000 distinct CDR3 sequences, approximately 14% being singletons. The specimen was blood. These receptors were taken from a woman between 18 and 29 years old with Graves' hyperthyroidism.

In its sample, this clonotype was seen once. This could be a read error, since a much larger clone is one nucleotide away. The rearrangement joins TRBV12-3 or TRBV12-4 to TRBJ1-4; 10 nucleotides agree with TRBD1. The CDR3 runs 15 residues. J gave up 7 bases and V 5 bases, and 7 bases lay outside the gene matches. Here the CDR3 DNA reads TGTGCCAGCAGTATAGTTGGGACAGGGGTTGAAAAACTGTTTTTT. Translation gives CASSIVGTGVEKLFF.

Concerning this clonotype: One end of the junction varies from germline; a read error may be responsible. This chain joins TRBV9 and TRBJ1-1, with 7 bases fitting TRBD1. Germline lookup yields CDR1 SGDLS and CDR2 YYNGEE. The CDR3 is 13 residues long. In DNA, the CDR3 is TGTGCCGGCAGCGTAGGGACAGTCACTGAAGCTTTCTTT. It codes for CAGSVGTVTEAFF.

At least ten counts were recorded for this clonotype. V gene TRBV10-1 combines with J gene TRBJ2-7, with TRBD1 identical over 9 bases. J gave up 2 bases and V 6 bases, and 5 bases lay outside the gene matches. Germline CDR1 reads WNHNN; CDR2 reads SYGVQD (reference sequence). The CDR3 totals 14 residues. CDR3 residues: CASSDGTGPYEQYF. As DNA, the CDR3 is TGCGCCAGCAGCGACGGGACAGGGCCCTACGAGCAGTACTTC.

This clonotype was counted at least ten times. V usage is TRBV27 and J usage is TRBJ2-7; the D is unclear. The CDR3 runs 14 residues. V was cut by 3 bases and J by 5 bases, with 14 bases left in between. Germline V CDR1 and CDR2: MNHEY, SMNVEV (reference sequence). The CDR3 region is CASSLNLGVHEQYF. The CDR3, as DNA: TGTGCCAGCAGTTTGAATCTGGGCGTCCACGAGCAGTACTTC.

The chain employs TRBV29-1 and TRBJ2-5, with a possible D match to TRBD2 (6 bases). The V end lost 3 bases, the J end lost 2 bases, and 7 bases lay between the germline ends. The CDR3 length is 12 residues. Germline lookup yields CDR1 SQVTM and CDR2 ANQGSEA. CDR3 nucleotides: TGCAGCGTTGATGGGGGGCAAGAGACCCAGTACTTC. This translates into CSVDGGQETQYF. The variable domain in full, with the rest retrieved from reference TRBV29-1 and TRBJ2-5, is SAVISQKPSRDICQRGTSLTIQCQVDSQVTMMFWYRQQPGQSLTLIATANQGSEATYESGFVIDKFPISRPNLTFSTLTVSNMSPEDSSIYLCSVDGGQETQYFGPGTRLLVL.

The table lists this clonotype with a few counts. The chain has TRBV19 and TRBJ1-2; 7 bases map to TRBD1. This CDR3 comprises 13 residues. CDR1 and CDR2 from the germline V gene are LNHDA and SQIVND (reference sequence). V lost 6 bases and J lost 6; bases outside the gene matches: 7. The CDR3 loop is CASSPQGTHGYTF. The CDR3 region has the DNA TGTGCCAGTAGCCCACAGGGGACCCATGGCTACACCTTC.

For this clonotype: Since a much larger clone is just one base distant, this may be a read error. J is TRBJ2-2 and V is TRBV20-1, with 13 positions matching TRBD2. CDR1 is DFQATT and CDR2 is SNEGSKA in the germline V gene (reference sequence). The trim removed 4 bases at V and 7 bases at J, leaving 3 bases unmatched. The CDR3 is 14 residues long. The CDR3 spells CSAIGLAGVGELFF. Written as DNA, the CDR3 is TGCAGTGCTATTGGACTAGCGGGAGTCGGGGAGCTGTTTTTT.

Ten or more counts support this clonotype. The V call is TRBV3-1, the J call TRBJ1-2; D perhaps matches TRBD1 (5 bases). V was shortened by 4 bases and J by 5 bases, with 17 bases between the two germline ends. The CDR3 loop spans 15 amino acids. Germline CDR1 is LGHDT and CDR2 is YNNKEL (reference sequence). CDR3 nucleotides: TGTGCCAGCAGCCCGGGCACCGGGGGGATGTATGGCTACACCTTC. Translating it yields CASSPGTGGMYGYTF.

This clonotype was detected a few times. The V call is TRBV24-1, the J call TRBJ2-3; D is possibly TRBD2 (6 bases). This CDR3 is 16 amino acids long. The germline CDR1 and CDR2 sequences are KGHDR and SFDVKD. Trimming removed 0 bases from V and 4 bases from J, with 13 bases in between. This CDR3 is CATSDLGGDHSDTQYF. The CDR3 nucleotides are TGTGCCACCAGTGATTTGGGAGGGGATCACTCAGATACGCAGTATTTT.

This clonotype showed up just a few times. The chain combines TRBV24-1 with TRBJ2-1; 11 bases map to TRBD1. CDR1 and CDR2 from the germline V gene are KGHDR and SFDVKD. V lost 6 bases and J lost 11; bases outside the gene matches: 11. The CDR3 sequence is 15 residues long. CDR3 residues: CATSTDRGRSDQQFF. The CDR3 DNA sequence: TGTGCCACCAGTACGGACAGGGGGCGTAGCGATCAGCAGTTCTTC.

This clonotype has ten or more counts. J is TRBJ1-1 and V is TRBV20-1; 8 bases agree with TRBD1. Per the germline V gene, CDR1 is DFQATT and CDR2 is SNEGSKA (reference sequence). The V segment lost 1 base and the J segment 3 bases; nucleotides outside the gene matches: 4. The CDR3 consists of 14 residues. The CDR3 region has the DNA TGCAGTGCTAGAGCGCACAGGGGGTACACTGAAGCTTTCTTT. Its translation: CSARAHRGYTEAFF.

This clonotype was detected a few times. V is TRBV20-1 and J is TRBJ2-7; TRBD1 is a possible D gene (6 bases). Between the trimmed V and J ends, which lost 4 bases and 0 bases, there was a span of 16 bases. Germline loops: CDR1 DFQATT, CDR2 SNEGSKA (reference sequence). This CDR3 contains 15 residues. CDR3: CSAIKGQGSSYEQYF. For the CDR3, the DNA is TGCAGTGCTATCAAAGGGCAGGGGAGCTCCTACGAGCAGTACTTC.

This clonotype has at least ten counts. This rearrangement joins TRBV6-1 to TRBJ1-1; D is undetermined. The length of the CDR3 is 15 residues. Germline-derived CDR1 and CDR2 are MNHNS and SASEGT. Trimming cost V 6 bases and J 0 bases, with 14 bases left between them. DNA for the CDR3: TGTGCCAGCAGAAGAGTGACGAGGATGAACACTGAAGCTTTCTTT. This codes for CASRRVTRMNTEAFF.

Ten or more counts support this clonotype. At one end, the junction sequence differs from germline, possibly due to a read error. The chain carries TRBV5-1 and TRBJ2-1; D might be TRBD1 or TRBD2, each matching 5 bases. Germline CDR1 and CDR2: SGHRS and YFSETQ. The CDR3 has 15 amino acids. CDR3 sequence: CASSSGTASYNEQFF. The CDR3 region has the DNA TGTGCCAGCAGCTCCGGGACCGCCTCCTACAATGAGCAGTTCTTC. Filled out from reference TRBV5-1 and TRBJ2-1, the complete variable domain reads KAGVTQTPRYLIKTRGQQVTLSCSPISGHRSVSWYQQTPGQGLQFLFEYFSETQRNKGNFPGRFSGRQFSNSRSEMNVSTLELGDSALYLCASSSGTASYNEQFFGPGTRLTVL.

CDR3 residues: CASSQQGLDGYTF. The DNA for the CDR3 is TGTGCCAGCTCACAACAGGGTCTGGATGGCTACACCTTC. The rearrangement links TRBV18 to TRBJ1-2, with a tentative D call TRBD1 (6 bases). Germline CDR1 KGHSH, CDR2 LQKENI. Trimming took off 4 bases at V and 6 bases at J, with 12 bases between the two ends. There are 13 residues in the CDR3. Supplemented by reference TRBV18 and TRBJ1-2, the full variable domain reads NAGVMQNPRHLVRRRGQEARLRCSPMKGHSHVYWYRQLPEEGLKFMVYLQKENIIDESGMPKERFSAEFPKEGPSILRIQQVVRGDSAAYFCASSQQGLDGYTFGSGTRLTVV.

This clonotype was seen at least ten times. This rearrangement joins TRBV3-1 to TRBJ2-3, with D maybe TRBD1 (6 bases). Germline assignment: CDR1 LGHDT and CDR2 YNNKEL (reference sequence). Trimming shortened V by 4 bases and J by 5 bases, and 19 bases separated the two germline ends. The CDR3 consists of 16 residues. The DNA for the CDR3 is TGTGCCAGCAGCCCCGGGACATATGAAACACAAGATACGCAGTATTTT. Translation: CASSPGTYETQDTQYF.

This clonotype was seen at least ten times. The chain recombines TRBV18 with TRBJ2-1; 9 nucleotides agree with TRBD2. Germline V CDR1 and CDR2: KGHSH, LQKENI. With V trimmed by 3 bases and J by 0 bases, 3 bases remained unmatched. CDR3 length: 16 residues. The DNA for the CDR3 is TGTGCCAGCTCACCGCTAGCGGGGAGCTCCTACAATGAGCAGTTCTTC. Translation gives CASSPLAGSSYNEQFF.

This clonotype has a count of ten or more. The chain carries TRBV10-3 and TRBJ2-6, with 9 bases that match TRBD1. The CDR3 loop spans 16 amino acids. Trimming removed 5 bases from V and 2 bases from J; junction bases left unmatched: 4. The germline V gene has CDR1 ENHRY and CDR2 SYGVKD. CDR3: CAISPGTGTGANVLTF. CDR3 nucleotides: TGTGCCATCAGTCCCGGGACAGGGACTGGGGCCAACGTCCTGACTTTC.

This clonotype was picked up many times. The J gene is TRBJ1-6, the V gene TRBV20-1, with a tentative D call TRBD1 (5 bases). The germline gives CDR1 DFQATT, CDR2 SNEGSKA (reference sequence). CDR3 length equals 15 residues. Trimming pared 6 bases from V and 6 bases from J, leaving 18 bases between. The CDR3 reads CSAGTYAGTNSPLHF. The CDR3 DNA follows: TGCAGTGCAGGAACGTATGCAGGGACTAATTCACCCCTCCACTTT.

This clonotype appeared many times. The gene calls are TRBV3-1 and TRBJ2-4; 7 positions match TRBD2. Germline values: CDR1 LGHDT, CDR2 YNNKEL (reference sequence). V trimming: 8 bases; J trimming: 6 bases; junction bases outside the gene matches: 13. This CDR3 is built from 15 residues. DNA of the CDR3: TGTGCCAGCCGGGGGGAGAATGTTGGTGGAAACATTCAGTACTTC. It specifies CASRGENVGGNIQYF. The complete variable domain, with remaining parts taken from reference TRBV3-1 and TRBJ2-4, reads DTAVSQTPKYLVTQMGNDKSIKCEQNLGHDTMYWYKQDSKKFLKIMFSYNNKELIINETVPNRFSPKSPDKAHLNLHINSLELGDSAVYFCASRGENVGGNIQYFGAGTRLSVL.

This chain uses TRBV27 with TRBJ1-5; no clear D. The CDR3 runs 15 residues. Germline assignment: CDR1 MNHEY and CDR2 SMNVEV (reference sequence). With 0 bases removed from V and 5 bases from J, the gap between germline ends came to 11 bases. The CDR3 sequence: CASSLSSAGDQPQHF. The CDR3 DNA follows: TGTGCCAGCAGTTTATCGAGCGCCGGCGATCAGCCCCAGCATTTT.

The rearrangement uses TRBV19 and TRBJ2-1; D uncertain. The V gene's germline CDR1 is LNHDA and CDR2 SQIVND (reference sequence). The V end was cut by 2 bases, the J end by 5 bases, with 10 bases between. The CDR3 covers 14 residues. Here the CDR3 DNA reads TGTGCCAGTAGTATACCAGGCAGAAACAATGAGCAGTTCTTC. This translates into CASSIPGRNNEQFF.

This clonotype was seen many times. The chain links TRBV6-2 or TRBV6-3 to TRBJ2-7, with TRBD2 matching 7 bases. Unmatched junction bases numbered 10, after V lost 0 bases and J lost 2 bases. The CDR3 spans 17 residues. Looked up from germline, CDR1 is MNHEY and CDR2 is SVGEGT. CDR3 sequence (DNA): TGTGCCAGCAGTTACTCGGACGCTAGCGGACTAACCTACGAGCAGTACTTC. It translates to CASSYSDASGLTYEQYF.

This clonotype occurred a few times. The genes are TRBV18 and TRBJ2-3, with D perhaps matching TRBD2 (6 bases). The germline V gene has CDR1 KGHSH and CDR2 LQKENI. The CDR3 spans 15 residues. The V gene lost 4 bases and the J gene lost 5 bases, with 16 bases spanning the gap. The chain's CDR3 is CASSLYSGGRDTQYF. The DNA of the CDR3 is TGTGCCAGCTCACTGTATAGCGGTGGTAGAGATACGCAGTATTTT.

The chain has TRBV10-3 and TRBJ1-5; D gene uncertain. This CDR3 contains 14 residues. Germline assignment: CDR1 ENHRY and CDR2 SYGVKD. V was trimmed by 2 bases and J by 2 bases, leaving 7 bases between them. This CDR3 reads CAISETLGNQPQHF. CDR3 DNA sequence: TGTGCCATCAGTGAGACATTAGGCAATCAGCCCCAGCATTTT.